This TCR beta chain was sequenced for a study of blood T cell repertoires in COVID-19. Overall study: Acute and convalescent COVID-19 samples came from the United States, Italy and Spain.

In the authors' methods: Reference gene primer amplification gave nucleated cell count estimates. Sequenced by immunoSEQ multiplex PCR; TCRdb stores in-frame clones only, minus some. Clone size and V and J calls were adopted from that table, with D and trimming inferred from the DNA. The sample contains around 180,000 clones, around 90% of which appear only once. This clone appeared a few times. This CDR3 is 13 amino acids long. Deletions cut 5 bases from V and 7 bases from J, with 11 bases between. Germline CDR1 is LNHDA and CDR2 is SQIVND (reference sequence). J is TRBJ2-2 and V is TRBV19, with unresolved D. The sample was peripheral blood. The origin of this receptor is a man in his sixties with acute or convalescent COVID-19. CDR3 protein: CASSPPRGGELFF. In DNA, the CDR3 is TGTGCCAGTAGTCCCCCCAGAGGCGGGGAGCTGTTTTTT.